This T cell receptor (beta chain) stems from a study of response to subunit inactivated influenza vaccine. Using its own MiXCR run on the RT-PCR reads, TCRdb lists one record per CDR3 protein. Of fewer than 800,000 distinct CDR3 sequences in the sample, about 15% were seen once. This clonotype was picked up one time. The CDR3 runs to 14 residues. V shed 1 base and J shed 6 bases, with 13 bases lying between them. Germline loops: CDR1 DFQATT, CDR2 SNEGSKA (reference sequence). This clonotype originated in a man aged 50 to 60 who received an inactivated influenza vaccine. The rearrangement joins TRBV20-1 to TRBJ1-5, with D possibly being TRBD1 (5 bases). Sequences were derived from PBMCs from blood, sampled about 12 days after vaccination. CDR3 sequence: CSARGLQVAQPQHF. Written as DNA, the CDR3 is TGCAGTGCTAGAGGGTTACAGGTGGCTCAGCCCCAGCATTTT.